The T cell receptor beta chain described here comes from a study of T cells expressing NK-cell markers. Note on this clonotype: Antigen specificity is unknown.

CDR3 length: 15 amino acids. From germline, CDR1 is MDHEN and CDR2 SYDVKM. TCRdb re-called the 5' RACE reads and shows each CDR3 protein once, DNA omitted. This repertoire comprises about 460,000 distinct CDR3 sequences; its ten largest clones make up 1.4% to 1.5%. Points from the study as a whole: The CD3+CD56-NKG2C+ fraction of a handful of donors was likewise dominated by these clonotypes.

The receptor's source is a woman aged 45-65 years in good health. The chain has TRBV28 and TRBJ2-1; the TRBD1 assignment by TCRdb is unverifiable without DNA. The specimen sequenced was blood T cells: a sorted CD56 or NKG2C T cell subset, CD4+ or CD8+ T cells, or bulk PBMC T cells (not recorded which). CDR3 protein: CASSTRGWVNNEQFF.